Below, 15 T cell receptor beta chains from the same sample are listed, as sequenced in a study of CD8 T cells in ankylosing spondylitis. TCRdb reanalysed the 5' RACE reads using MiXCR and keeps one entry per CDR3 protein. The table shows a few hundred thousand distinct CDR3 sequences, with more than 20% occurring only once. Their antigen targets remain unknown. Findings and caveats of the study: Among TCR beta sequences, a motif of about 8 highly homologous variants appeared characteristic of ankylosing spondylitis blood.

Material for sequencing was blood, either unsorted or a sorted T cell fraction (not recorded which). These receptors were obtained from a male donor with ankylosing spondylitis.

V and J are TRBV3-1 and TRBJ2-1; TRBD2 is a possible D gene (5 bases). This CDR3 region has 14 residues. Trimming removed 4 bases from V and 6 bases from J, with 13 bases in between. From germline, CDR1 is LGHDT and CDR2 YNNKEL (reference sequence). The CDR3 DNA reads as TGTGCCAGCAGCCCGTCGGGGATTGGCAATGAGCAGTTCTTC. It codes for CASSPSGIGNEQFF.

This clonotype was found once. The rearrangement uses TRBV5-1 and TRBJ2-7; D is unclear. V lost 3 bases and J lost 1, with 11 bases in between. The CDR3 sequence is 14 residues long. Per germline, CDR1 SGHRS and CDR2 YFSETQ. CDR3 nucleotide sequence: TGCGCCAGCAGCTATCATACTCAATCCTACGAGCAGTACTTC. Amino acids: CASSYHTQSYEQYF.

This clonotype was detected a few times. The gene calls are TRBV5-1 and TRBJ2-2, with 8 bases identical to TRBD2. The germline V gene has CDR1 SGHRS and CDR2 YFSETQ. The CDR3 spans 17 residues. V trimming: 4 bases; J trimming: 4 bases; junction bases outside the gene matches: 12. This CDR3 reads CASSGEVRAGATGELFF. Here the CDR3 DNA reads TGCGCCAGCAGCGGGGAAGTTCGAGCGGGAGCCACCGGGGAGCTGTTTTTT. The whole variable domain, filled in from reference TRBV5-1 and TRBJ2-2, reads KAGVTQTPRYLIKTRGQQVTLSCSPISGHRSVSWYQQTPGQGLQFLFEYFSETQRNKGNFPGRFSGRQFSNSRSEMNVSTLELGDSALYLCASSGEVRAGATGELFFGEGSRLTVL.

This clonotype was seen repeatedly, ten times or more. V gene TRBV28 combines with J gene TRBJ2-3; 11 bases are shared with TRBD1. Trimming cost V 8 bases and J 4 bases; bases outside gene matches: 5. CDR1 and CDR2 from the germline V gene are MDHEN and SYDVKM. CDR3 size: 14 residues. The CDR3 nucleotides read TGTGCCAGCCGGGACAGGGGGGGCGCAGATACGCAGTATTTT. Its protein is CASRDRGGADTQYF.

This sequence joins TRBV7-2 and TRBJ1-2, with D uncertain. Germline CDR1 and CDR2: SGHTA and FQGNSA. Trimming removed 5 bases from V and 5 bases from J, with 15 bases in between. This CDR3 is 14 amino acids long. The CDR3 loop reads CASSPNSDRYGYTF. CDR3 bases: TGTGCCAGCAGCCCTAACTCGGACCGTTATGGCTACACCTTC.

V usage is TRBV18 and J usage is TRBJ1-5; D gene uncertain. The CDR3 covers 15 residues. Germline V gene sequence: CDR1 KGHSH, CDR2 LQKENI. The ends were cut back, 1 base at V and 2 bases at J, with 9 bases in the middle. The CDR3 loop reads CASSPRSGGNQPQHF. The DNA of the CDR3 is TGTGCCAGCTCACCACGGTCCGGGGGCAATCAGCCCCAGCATTTT. The full variable domain, its missing parts supplied by reference TRBV18 and TRBJ1-5, is NAGVMQNPRHLVRRRGQEARLRCSPMKGHSHVYWYRQLPEEGLKFMVYLQKENIIDESGMPKERFSAEFPKEGPSILRIQQVVRGDSAAYFCASSPRSGGNQPQHFGDGTRLSIL.

The genes are TRBV5-1 and TRBJ2-1; 12 nucleotides match TRBD2. J was trimmed by 8 bases and V by 0 bases; bases with no gene match: 3. The CDR3 sequence is 15 residues long. Germline V gene data show CDR1 as SGHRS and CDR2 as YFSETQ. CDR3 DNA: TGCGCCAGCAGCTTGGGGGCTAGCGGGAGGGATGAGCAGTTCTTC. Translating it yields CASSLGASGRDEQFF.

This clonotype was recorded many times. This rearrangement joins TRBV11-2 to TRBJ2-7; 7 bases map to TRBD2. V was clipped by 1 base and J by 13 bases; unmatched bases: 7. Germline CDR1 reads SGHAT; CDR2 reads FQNNGV. The CDR3 spans 12 residues. The chain's CDR3 is CASSLAVGLIYF. Written as DNA, the CDR3 is TGTGCCAGCAGCTTAGCCGTGGGACTAATTTACTTC.

The chain joins TRBV20-1 to TRBJ2-1; 14 positions agree with TRBD2. Germline CDR1 and CDR2: DFQATT and SNEGSKA (reference sequence). The CDR3 is 20 residues long. V dropped 2 bases and J dropped 8; count of bases not matched to a gene: 20. Here the CDR3 DNA reads TGCAGTGCTAGATCACTATTCGGACTAGCGGGAGGAAAGGGGTCCGATGAGCAGTTCTTC. Amino acids: CSARSLFGLAGGKGSDEQFF.

This clonotype appeared a few times. This sequence joins TRBV4-1 and TRBJ1-4; 9 bases fit TRBD1. This CDR3 is built from 17 residues. With 2 bases clipped from V and 10 bases from J, the junction kept 14 bases outside the gene matches. Germline lookup yields CDR1 MGHRA and CDR2 YSYEKL. CDR3 in DNA: TGCGCCAGCAGCCAACGGGGATCGGACAGGGGAGGACGAAAACTGTTTTTT. This gives the protein CASSQRGSDRGGRKLFF.

There are a few counts of this clonotype. The chain recombines TRBV3-1 with TRBJ1-5; D remains unclear. Looked up from germline, CDR1 is LGHDT and CDR2 is YNNKEL (reference sequence). V lost 4 bases and J lost 7, with 11 bases in between. This CDR3 is 13 amino acids long. The DNA of the CDR3 is TGTGCCAGCAGCCTCACCCCCGCACAGCCCCAGCATTTT. Protein: CASSLTPAQPQHF.

This clonotype has only a few counts. The chain couples TRBV14 to TRBJ2-2; the D gene is possibly TRBD1 (5 bases). V was trimmed by 1 base and J by 11 bases, leaving 11 bases between them. Germline CDR1 and CDR2: SGHDN and FVKESK. This CDR3 is built from 13 residues. CDR3 region: CASSQVQGSELFF. Here the CDR3 DNA reads TGTGCCAGCAGCCAAGTCCAGGGATCAGAGCTGTTTTTT.

The rearrangement joins TRBV12-3 or TRBV12-4 to TRBJ2-1; no reliable D call. The CDR3 runs 17 residues. Deletions cut 5 bases from V and 8 bases from J, with 25 bases between. The CDR3, as DNA: TGTGCCAGCAGTCCCGACACGAGTCGAGTTGTCATCTATGAGCAGTTCTTC. It specifies CASSPDTSRVVIYEQFF.

This clonotype was counted a few times. V is TRBV7-9 and J is TRBJ1-1, with 12 bases matching TRBD1. V gave up 5 bases and J gave up 5 bases; unmatched junction bases: 3. The germline V gene encodes CDR1 SEHNR and CDR2 FQNEAQ (reference sequence). The CDR3 sequence is 14 residues long. This chain's CDR3 is CASSPGQGATEAFF. CDR3 nucleotides: TGTGCCAGCAGCCCGGGACAGGGGGCAACTGAAGCTTTCTTT.

This chain links TRBV6-2 or TRBV6-3 with TRBJ2-1; D might be TRBD2 (6 bases). Between the trimmed V and J ends, which lost 2 bases and 9 bases, there was a span of 8 bases. Germline CDR1 and CDR2: MNHEY and SVGEGT. CDR3 length: 12 amino acids. In DNA form, the CDR3 reads TGTGCCAGCAGTTACGGGACTCGTGAGCAGTTCTTC. Encoded protein: CASSYGTREQFF.